A selection of T cell receptor beta chains follows, all from one sample in a study of blood T cell repertoires in COVID-19. Profiling relied on immunoSEQ multiplex PCR, and the TCRdb table lists in-frame clones only, not all of them. This repertoire shows almost 350,000 clones, 88% found once; its top ten account for 1%. Material: PBMCs or T cells enriched from blood (not recorded which). The receptors originated from a woman aged 25 to 39 who had been exposed to COVID-19. CDR3s leave out the opening cysteine and the closing phenylalanine or tryptophan. D genes are given only for firm matches.

d_gene	v_gene	CDR3aa
TRBD2	TRBV12-3/TRBV12-4	ASQLAGYEQY
TRBD1	TRBV27	ASGGTGIGGSPLH
-	TRBV7-9	ASSPTGVSGNTIY
TRBD1	TRBV6-5	ASSQITGGADGYT
TRBD1	TRBV10-3	AISDSPGQGEETQY
-	TRBV29-1	SVLKVTDDGYT
-	TRBV5-1	ASSRDFYEQY
TRBD2	TRBV5-1	ASSFAGATDTQY
TRBD2	TRBV5-1	ASSLTSGLLYEQY
-	TRBV7-2	ASSLARGIYKPDTGELF
-	TRBV27	ASSLFKNRAEQY
-	TRBV10-3	AISDPSRQIEAF
-	TRBV9	ASSVQGNTEAF
-	TRBV28	ASSAYTGPLYGYT
-	TRBV19	ASSIQQGGTEAF
-	TRBV29-1	SVEDQGRNEQY
TRBD1	TRBV27	ASSFLSDRGNQPQH
TRBD1	TRBV6-5	ASIAGGWGTEAF
-	TRBV12-5	ASGRGTEAF
-	TRBV7-2	ASSLDILSGNTIY
TRBD2	TRBV11-2	ASSLRTSGTGELF
-	TRBV5-1	ASSSGLREAGELF
-	TRBV7-9	ASSPGEYQETQY
TRBD1	TRBV5-5	ASSPVPGTGTYGYT
TRBD2	TRBV14	ASSRRSGSSSNEQF
-	TRBV27	ASSTGGAEAF
TRBD2	TRBV7-3	ASSLNGAGAGSDIQY